Shown below are 24 T cell receptor beta chains from a single sample sequenced in a study of PD-1 blockade in classical Hodgkin lymphoma. Assay: immunoSEQ multiplex PCR; the TCRdb copy retains only in-frame clones and omits some. Seen here are over 75,000 clones, approximately 90% observed once, and the top ten hold about 2.9%. Stated time point: cycle 4 day 1 (C4D1), after six to seven weeks of nivolumab. Brentuximab vedotin exposure varied, and every patient relapsed after autologous stem cell transplantation. Sample: peripheral blood mononuclear cells (PBMCs), taken before the fourth cycle of nivolumab. The receptors here all came from a human donor with classical Hodgkin lymphoma.

The CDR3 sequence: CASSYSSLRELFF. Here the CDR3 DNA reads TGTGCCAGCAGTTACTCGAGCCTTAGGGAGCTGTTTTTT. This chain links TRBV6-6 with TRBJ2-2; D unresolved. V lost 0 bases and J lost 9, with 8 bases in between. The CDR3 has 13 amino acids. The germline gives CDR1 MNHNY, CDR2 SVGAGI (reference sequence).

The chain recombines TRBV15 with TRBJ2-5; tentative D call: TRBD1 (6 bases). The CDR3 is 14 residues long. Germline CDR1 reads LNHNV; CDR2 reads YYDKDF (reference sequence). With 8 bases removed from V and 6 bases from J, the gap between germline ends came to 19 bases. This CDR3 reads CATGATGNRQTQYF. CDR3 coding DNA: TGTGCCACCGGAGCTACAGGGAACAGGCAGACCCAGTACTTC. The whole variable domain, filled in from reference TRBV15 and TRBJ2-5, reads DAMVIQNPRYQVTQFGKPVTLSCSQTLNHNVMYWYQQKSSQAPKLLFHYYDKDFNNEADTPDNFQSRRPNTSFCFLDIRSPGLGDTAMYLCATGATGNRQTQYFGPGTRLLVL.

Concerning this clone itself: A junction boundary mismatches the germline segment, possibly from a read error. The J gene is TRBJ1-6, the V gene TRBV19; 7 bases are a match to TRBD1. Per germline, CDR1 LNHDA and CDR2 SQIVND (reference sequence). The CDR3 loop spans 14 amino acids. The CDR3 is CAGSIGGVNSPLHF. For the CDR3, the DNA is TGTGCCGGTAGTATAGGGGGCGTGAATTCACCCCTCCACTTT.

The gene calls are TRBV7-8 and TRBJ2-7; 9 bases agree with TRBD1. CDR1 and CDR2 (germline): SGHVS, FQNEAQ. J was trimmed by 2 bases and V by 5 bases; bases with no gene match: 19. The CDR3 spans 19 residues. The CDR3 DNA sequence: TGTGCCAGCAGCCCACAGGGGGCACAAGCGTCTAGCAGTACCTACGAGCAGTACTTC. This translates into CASSPQGAQASSSTYEQYF.

The chain links TRBV7-8 to TRBJ1-1; tentative D call: TRBD1 (5 bases). Germline lookup yields CDR1 SGHVS and CDR2 FQNEAQ. V dropped 2 bases and J dropped 8 bases, with 9 bases sitting between them. The CDR3 runs to 12 residues. The CDR3 reads CASSLFGGEAFF. The CDR3 region has the DNA TGTGCCAGCAGCTTATTCGGGGGGGAAGCTTTCTTT.

The V call is TRBV4-3, the J call TRBJ2-2, with TRBD1 matching over 7 bases. This CDR3 comprises 16 residues. V trimming: 4 bases; J trimming: 3 bases; junction bases outside the gene matches: 8. Germline V gene sequence: CDR1 LGHNA, CDR2 YSLEER. CDR3 coding DNA: TGCGCCAGCAGCCCTGACAGGGACGGTGACACCGGGGAGCTGTTTTTT. It is translated as CASSPDRDGDTGELFF.

This clone showed up just a few times. The chain uses TRBV19 and TRBJ1-5; D not resolved. Germline V lookup: CDR1 LNHDA, CDR2 SQIVND (reference sequence). The CDR3 runs 13 residues. Trimming took 7 bases from V and 3 from J, leaving 10 bases between them. The CDR3: CASTGSLNQPQHF. The CDR3 DNA reads as TGTGCCAGTACCGGGAGTCTCAATCAGCCCCAGCATTTT.

This clone occurred once. The rearrangement uses TRBV7-9 and TRBJ1-1; D call uncertain. The CDR3 sequence is 18 residues long. V lost 2 bases and J 0 bases, leaving 19 bases between the germline ends. Germline V gives CDR1 SEHNR, CDR2 FQNEAQ (reference sequence). The CDR3 sequence is CASSLKIERVRLNTEAFF. The CDR3 DNA reads as TGTGCCAGCAGCTTAAAGATCGAGAGGGTCAGGTTGAACACTGAAGCTTTCTTT.

In its sample, this clone was seen once. This chain uses TRBV4-3 with TRBJ2-2; tentatively, D is TRBD2 (5 bases). This CDR3 region has 21 residues. Trimming pared 0 bases from V and 4 bases from J, leaving 27 bases between. Per the germline V gene, CDR1 is LGHNA and CDR2 is YSLEER. DNA for the CDR3: TGCGCCAGCAGCCAAGAGGACCGGGCAGCGGCCTCGATAACCTTCACCGGGGAGCTGTTTTTT. Encoded protein: CASSQEDRAAASITFTGELFF.

Turning to this clone: The sample contains more than one DNA sequence encoding this CDR3. The chain employs TRBV7-9 and TRBJ1-6; 7 bases fit TRBD1. The J segment lost 9 bases and the V segment lost 5 bases, leaving 10 bases of the junction unmatched. CDR1 and CDR2 (germline): SEHNR, FQNEAQ (reference sequence). This CDR3 has 15 residues. In DNA, the CDR3 is TGTGCCAGCAGCATCAGACAGGGTCTGAGTTCACCCCTCCACTTT. It encodes CASSIRQGLSSPLHF.

The chain uses TRBV2 and TRBJ2-4; D is ambiguous. Trimming cost V 7 bases and J 4 bases, with 11 bases left between them. In germline, CDR1 is SNHLY, CDR2 FYNNEI. The CDR3 runs to 13 residues. The CDR3 DNA sequence: TGTGCCAGCATTGGCAGCCCTAAAAACATTCAGTACTTC. Encoded protein: CASIGSPKNIQYF.

The chain combines TRBV6-8 with TRBJ2-7; D is uncertain. This CDR3 spans 16 amino acids. The germline gives CDR1 MNHGY, CDR2 SAAAGT. Trimming removed 6 bases at V and 2 bases at J, with 20 bases between. CDR3 sequence reads: CASSIPPSPGPYEQYF. The CDR3, as DNA: TGTGCCAGCAGCATACCCCCCTCGCCAGGCCCCTACGAGCAGTACTTC.

The rearrangement uses TRBV19 and TRBJ1-1; D unresolved. V was clipped by 11 bases and J by 0 bases, with 7 bases between them. The CDR3 is 11 amino acids. Germline V CDR1 and CDR2: LNHDA, SQIVND (reference sequence). CDR3 nucleotide sequence: TGTGCCTGCAAGATGAACACTGAAGCTTTCTTT. This codes for CACKMNTEAFF.

The chain employs TRBV2 and TRBJ2-3, with 11 positions matching TRBD1. The CDR3 consists of 16 residues. V trimming: 7 bases; J trimming: 4 bases; junction bases outside the gene matches: 10. Germline V gene lookup returns CDR1 SNHLY and CDR2 FYNNEI. The CDR3 is CASNKDRGRGADTQYF. CDR3 sequence (DNA): TGTGCCAGCAATAAGGACAGGGGGCGCGGAGCAGATACGCAGTATTTT.

The V and J genes are TRBV19 and TRBJ1-2; D possibly corresponds to TRBD1 (6 bases). V was clipped by 4 bases and J by 8 bases, with 17 bases between them. Germline assignment: CDR1 LNHDA and CDR2 SQIVND (reference sequence). This CDR3 has 14 amino acids. CDR3 in DNA: TGTGCCAGTAGTACCGGACAGATCCGCGGCGGCTACACCTTC. This codes for CASSTGQIRGGYTF.

The chain uses TRBV29-1 and TRBJ1-2; 10 nucleotides line up with TRBD1. Germline values: CDR1 SQVTM, CDR2 ANQGSEA. CDR3 size: 16 residues. The ends lost 4 bases at V and 4 bases at J; junction bases unmatched: 12. CDR3 nucleotide sequence: TGCAGCGTTGGGTCGGCAGAGGGACAGGGGACCTATGGCTACACCTTC. This codes for CSVGSAEGQGTYGYTF. The full variable domain, rest sourced from reference TRBV29-1 and TRBJ1-2, is SAVISQKPSRDICQRGTSLTIQCQVDSQVTMMFWYRQQPGQSLTLIATANQGSEATYESGFVIDKFPISRPNLTFSTLTVSNMSPEDSSIYLCSVGSAEGQGTYGYTFGSGTRLTVV.

CDR3 coding DNA: TGCAGCGGCCTCGGACAGTCCTATGGCTACACCTTC. It codes for CSGLGQSYGYTF. The chain combines TRBV29-1 with TRBJ1-2; possibly TRBD1 for D (6 bases). This CDR3 contains 12 residues. Germline CDR1 reads SQVTM; CDR2 reads ANQGSEA. Between the trimmed V and J ends, which lost 7 bases and 4 bases, there was a span of 13 bases.

The chain employs TRBV5-6 and TRBJ1-2; D uncertain. Germline assignment: CDR1 SGHDT and CDR2 YYEEEE. The CDR3 extends over 11 amino acids. Deletions cut 2 bases from V and 1 base from J, with 0 bases between. CDR3 amino acids: CASSFNYGYTF. The CDR3 DNA sequence: TGTGCCAGCAGCTTTAACTATGGCTACACCTTC.

The chain links TRBV5-6 to TRBJ2-1, with 7 bases aligning to TRBD2. The CDR3 covers 14 residues. The V gene end was trimmed by 4 bases and the J gene end by 5 bases; junction bases not matched to a gene: 6. Germline V lookup: CDR1 SGHDT, CDR2 YYEEEE. The CDR3 region is CASSNWGGNNEQFF. CDR3 bases: TGTGCCAGCAGCAACTGGGGGGGAAACAATGAGCAGTTCTTC.

V is TRBV11-2 and J is TRBJ2-7; D call uncertain. The V end lost 0 bases, the J end lost 3 bases, and 9 bases lay between the germline ends. The CDR3 length is 14 residues. Germline loops: CDR1 SGHAT, CDR2 FQNNGV. The CDR3 bases are TGTGCCAGCAGCTTAGACCCGCCGGGCTACGAGCAGTACTTC. This sequence encodes CASSLDPPGYEQYF.

About this clone: At one of its ends the junction is not consistent with the germline gene, which may arise from a read error. Additional DNA sequences in this sample encode the identical CDR3. V gene TRBV27 combines with J gene TRBJ1-2; 9 bases map to TRBD1. Germline V gene sequence: CDR1 MNHEY, CDR2 SMNVEV (reference sequence). The CDR3 consists of 15 residues. CDR3: CASSPTGTGKVGYTF. The CDR3 DNA reads as TGCGCCAGCAGTCCCACCGGGACAGGGAAGGTTGGCTACACCTTC.

This clone turned up a few times. The chain has TRBV9 and TRBJ2-7; a weak D match, TRBD1 (6 bases). CDR3 length equals 14 residues. The germline V gene has CDR1 SGDLS and CDR2 YYNGEE. Trimming took 3 bases from V and 0 from J, leaving 10 bases between them. The CDR3 DNA is TGTGCCAGCAGCGCAGGGGTAAACTCCTACGAGCAGTACTTC. Amino acids: CASSAGVNSYEQYF.

V is TRBV19 and J is TRBJ1-1, with a possible D match to TRBD1 (5 bases). The CDR3 runs to 15 residues. Per germline, CDR1 LNHDA and CDR2 SQIVND (reference sequence). Trimming removed 7 bases at V and 4 bases at J, with 19 bases between. The CDR3 sequence: CASTPLAGMGTEAFF. CDR3 nucleotide sequence: TGTGCCAGTACCCCACTCGCAGGGATGGGCACTGAAGCTTTCTTT.

This sequence joins TRBV11-2 and TRBJ1-5; no firm D call. The CDR3 runs to 16 residues. V dropped 1 base and J dropped 0 bases, with 10 bases sitting between them. CDR1 and CDR2 from the germline V gene are SGHAT and FQNNGV. The CDR3 region is CASSLGPPYSNQPQHF. DNA of the CDR3: TGTGCCAGCAGCTTAGGACCGCCCTATAGCAATCAGCCCCAGCATTTT.